This paragraph reports one T cell receptor beta chain. Its antigen remains unknown. The data stem from a study of cytomegalovirus exposure and HLA in healthy donors. Study-wide findings and caveats: Specificity of three CMV-associated chains for CMV antigens was verified in vitro. The tendency of first-cohort TCR clusters to co-occur in the roughly 130 validation repertoires emerged from a later analysis. The classifier was said to identify cytomegalovirus status with high specificity and sensitivity. Among TCR beta chains, those listed as cytomegalovirus-associated numbered roughly 150.

Assay: immunoSEQ multiplex PCR; the TCRdb copy retains only in-frame clones and omits some. The table includes 120,000 or so clones, roughly 87% detected once. There are 15 residues in the CDR3. V shed 0 bases and J shed 8 bases, with 14 bases lying between them. Looked up from germline, CDR1 is SGHRS and CDR2 is YFSETQ. The genes are TRBV5-1 and TRBJ1-4; no reliable D call. Sequencing was performed on PBMCs. This TCR was recovered from a woman under 30 in good health and CMV-seronegative. For the CDR3, the DNA is TGCGCCAGCAGCTTGGAGGCCTCGAGAGGGGAAAAACTGTTTTTT. It codes for CASSLEASRGEKLFF.